This T cell receptor (beta chain) emerged from a study of shared clonotypes between healthy human individuals. Germline-derived CDR1 and CDR2 are MDHEN and SYDVKM. Trimming stripped 3 bases from V and 4 bases from J, with 6 bases between. The CDR3 contains 12 residues. Sequencing was performed with immunoSEQ multiplex PCR; in TCRdb, only in-frame clones are kept and a portion is missing. The sample includes roughly 2.5 million clones, more than 80% seen only once; the top ten take roughly 0.14%. Comment on this clone: Other nucleotide sequences in the sample specify the same CDR3.

The sequence came from a man between 18 and 35 years old in good health. Material: naive CD4+ T cells sorted from blood. Subset described: CD45RA+ positively selected. The V call is TRBV28, the J call TRBJ1-2; no reliable D call. CDR3 protein: CASSFPPYGYTF. The CDR3 DNA reads as TGTGCCAGCAGTTTCCCCCCCTATGGCTACACCTTC.